The clone carrying this T cell receptor (beta chain) has more than one count but fewer than ten. This sample stems from a study of Ad26.COV2.S vaccination and SARS-CoV-2 variants. After removal of 4 bases from V and 5 bases from J, the junction contained 8 bases not matched to a gene. Per the germline V gene, CDR1 is SGDLS and CDR2 is YYNGEE. The CDR3 covers 16 residues. As to treatment: about 20 received Ad26.COV2.S at low or high dose, single or two shots; roughly five received placebo; per-sample allocation not given. The samples date from day 63 after the first vaccine or placebo injection. TCRdb keeps only in-frame clones here, not all; method: immunoSEQ multiplex PCR. The sample includes 300,000 to 450,000 clones, about 85% of them seen just once.

The source of this sequence is a person aged 18-60 years who received the Ad26.COV2.S COVID-19 vaccine or a placebo. Sequencing was performed on peripheral blood, taken in a trial of Ad26.COV2.S vaccine versus placebo. The chain employs TRBV9 and TRBJ2-2, with 10 bases that match TRBD1. The CDR3 reads CASSPLDRGRTGELFF. CDR3 in DNA: TGTGCCAGCAGCCCTTTAGACAGGGGGCGTACCGGGGAGCTGTTTTTT.